The present TCR beta chain was sequenced within a study of T-cell reconstitution after alpha-beta-depleted transplantation in children. Unique molecular identifiers were used in preparing the TCRbeta library. TCRdb ran MiXCR on the PCR reads and lists one entry per CDR3 protein. This table holds a few hundred thousand distinct CDR3 sequences, 6% to 10% found once. Notes on this clonotype: Its antigen is undetermined.

The study, taken as a whole, reports: At day 60, the high TCRbeta diversity found in some patients originated from recipient T cells and thymic progenitors that had survived. Several hundred graft clones that had expanded were reportedly the source of alpha-beta T cells about two months after transplant. Among T cells one year after transplant, newly produced cells accounted for most counts and diversity.

This sample comprised peripheral blood, obtained 360 days after TCRalphabeta/CD19-depleted stem cell transplant. This receptor was obtained from a female patient aged 2 to 10 who had a stem cell transplant for Fanconi anemia, so the T cells may come from the graft donor.

Here the CDR3 DNA reads TGTGCCAGCAGTGAAACGGGGCAGCTCAAGGGGGCCAACGTCCTGACTTTC. Translation gives CASSETGQLKGANVLTF. The rearrangement joins TRBV6-1 to TRBJ2-6; D possibly uses TRBD1 or TRBD2 (5 bases each). Germline assignment: CDR1 MNHNS and CDR2 SASEGT. V was shortened by 2 bases and J by 4 bases, with 15 bases between the two germline ends. The CDR3 totals 17 residues.